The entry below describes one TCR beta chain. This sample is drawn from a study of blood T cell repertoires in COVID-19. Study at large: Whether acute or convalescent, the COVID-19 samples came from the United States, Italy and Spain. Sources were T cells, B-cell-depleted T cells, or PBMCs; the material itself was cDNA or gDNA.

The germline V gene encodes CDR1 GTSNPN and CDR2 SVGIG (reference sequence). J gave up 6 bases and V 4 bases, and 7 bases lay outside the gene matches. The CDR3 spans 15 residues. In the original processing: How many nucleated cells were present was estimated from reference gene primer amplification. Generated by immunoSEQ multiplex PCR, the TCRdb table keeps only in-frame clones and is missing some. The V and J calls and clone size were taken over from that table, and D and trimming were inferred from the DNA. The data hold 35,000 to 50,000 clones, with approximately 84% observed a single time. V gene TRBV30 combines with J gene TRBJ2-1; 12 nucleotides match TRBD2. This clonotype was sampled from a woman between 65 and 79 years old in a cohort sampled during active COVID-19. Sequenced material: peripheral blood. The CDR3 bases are TGTGCCTGGAATTTACTAGCGGGAGGTGCCAATGAGCAGTTCTTC. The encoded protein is CAWNLLAGGANEQFF.